Shown below are 8 T cell receptor beta chains from a single sample sequenced in a study of Tregs in tolerant kidney transplant recipients. Sequencing was performed with immunoSEQ multiplex PCR; in TCRdb, only in-frame clones are kept and a portion is missing. This table has around 63,000 clones, 70% to 90% appearing once. Sequencing used Tregs from blood, obtained before the transplant. The receptors shown here come from a human donor who received a combined kidney and bone marrow transplant.

This clone was picked up one time. The CDR3 DNA is TGCGGCACAGGGGCTGGAAACACCATATATTTT. This codes for CGTGAGNTIYF. This chain links TRBV29-1 with TRBJ1-3; TRBD1 matches 7 bases. The CDR3 runs 11 residues. From germline, CDR1 is SQVTM and CDR2 ANQGSEA. Filled out from reference TRBV29-1 and TRBJ1-3, the complete variable domain reads SAVISQKPSRDICQRGTSLTIQCQVDSQVTMMFWYRQQPGQSLTLIATANQGSEATYESGFVIDKFPISRPNLTFSTLTVSNMSPEDSSIYLCGTGAGNTIYFGEGSWLTVV.

This clone was counted a single time. The genes are TRBV7-2 and TRBJ2-3; a weak D match, TRBD2 (5 bases). Trimming stripped 0 bases from V and 1 base from J, with 11 bases between. CDR1 is SGHTA, CDR2 FQGNSA, per germline. The CDR3 consists of 16 residues. The CDR3 region has the DNA TGTGCCAGCAGCTTAGCGCCCGACTACGGCACAGATACGCAGTATTTT. As protein: CASSLAPDYGTDTQYF.

V gene TRBV13 combines with J gene TRBJ2-3; TRBD2 agrees at 7 bases. The V gene end was trimmed by 2 bases and the J gene end by 1 base; junction bases not matched to a gene: 18. The germline gives CDR1 PRHDT, CDR2 FYEKMQ (reference sequence). The CDR3 extends over 20 amino acids. CDR3 nucleotides: TGTGCCAGCAGCTTAAGGTGGGGCGGGGGAGCTTCTCCGGGCACAGATACGCAGTATTTT. This sequence encodes CASSLRWGGGASPGTDTQYF.

The rearrangement joins TRBV7-9 to TRBJ2-5; no firm D call. Germline CDR1 SEHNR, CDR2 FQNEAQ (reference sequence). The CDR3 is 12 amino acids. Trimming left V 5 bases short and J 4 bases short, with 8 bases between. The CDR3 reads CASSLLGETQYF. In DNA, the CDR3 is TGTGCCAGCAGCCTGTTGGGAGAGACCCAGTACTTC.

V and J are TRBV7-9 and TRBJ2-3; D uncertain. Germline V gene lookup returns CDR1 SEHNR and CDR2 FQNEAQ (reference sequence). The CDR3 loop spans 16 amino acids. V gave up 2 bases and J gave up 4 bases, with 16 bases separating them. The DNA of the CDR3 is TGTGCCAGCAGCTTAACTTATTATCTGGGTTCAGATACGCAGTATTTT. It encodes CASSLTYYLGSDTQYF.

The rearrangement joins TRBV19 to TRBJ1-1; D call uncertain. Per the germline V gene, CDR1 is LNHDA and CDR2 is SQIVND (reference sequence). V dropped 3 bases and J dropped 0 bases, with 11 bases sitting between them. This CDR3 region has 15 residues. CDR3 sequence reads: CASSIASYMNTEAFF. CDR3 nucleotide sequence: TGTGCCAGTAGTATTGCCTCCTACATGAACACTGAAGCTTTCTTT.

The chain employs TRBV4-2 and TRBJ2-3; TRBD2 might be the D (6 bases). Trimming pared 4 bases from V and 8 bases from J, leaving 7 bases between. CDR3 length equals 11 residues. Germline CDR1 reads LGHNA; CDR2 reads YNFKEQ. The CDR3 DNA reads as TGTGCCAGCAGCCGGGACTCTACGCAGTATTTT. Its translation: CASSRDSTQYF.

The gene calls are TRBV7-8 and TRBJ2-1; no clear D. V lost 1 base and J lost 1, with 8 bases in between. Germline V gene lookup returns CDR1 SGHVS and CDR2 FQNEAQ. There are 15 residues in the CDR3. The CDR3 here is CASSLGSSSYNEQFF. Here the CDR3 DNA reads TGTGCCAGCAGCTTAGGTTCATCTTCCTACAATGAGCAGTTCTTC.